This passage covers 10 T cell receptor beta chains from one sample sequenced in a study of radiotherapy plus CTLA-4 blockade in lung cancer. Measured with immunoSEQ multiplex PCR; TCRdb has only the in-frame clones, and not every one. Here the sample spans just over 60,000 clones, roughly 77% being singletons. The sample was peripheral blood, taken from a patient treated with radiotherapy plus ipilimumab. These receptors originate from a human donor with non-small cell lung cancer who had a complete response to radiotherapy plus ipilimumab.

The J gene is TRBJ2-2, the V gene TRBV5-1; tentatively, D is TRBD1 (6 bases). This CDR3 contains 15 residues. The germline gives CDR1 SGHRS, CDR2 YFSETQ. Trimming stripped 3 bases from V and 0 bases from J, with 9 bases between. Here the CDR3 reads CASSSGTPNTGELFF. The CDR3 region has the DNA TGCGCCAGCAGCTCCGGGACACCGAACACCGGGGAGCTGTTTTTT. The variable domain in full, with the rest retrieved from reference TRBV5-1 and TRBJ2-2, is KAGVTQTPRYLIKTRGQQVTLSCSPISGHRSVSWYQQTPGQGLQFLFEYFSETQRNKGNFPGRFSGRQFSNSRSEMNVSTLELGDSALYLCASSSGTPNTGELFFGEGSRLTVL.

The chain employs TRBV7-2 and TRBJ2-3, with no clear D. Trimming removed 5 bases at V and 6 bases at J, with 9 bases between. The V gene's germline CDR1 is SGHTA and CDR2 FQGNSA. The CDR3 consists of 12 residues. The CDR3 spells CASSIRADTQYF. The CDR3 region has the DNA TGTGCCAGCAGCATAAGAGCGGATACGCAGTATTTT.

The CDR3, as DNA: TGTGCCAGCAGCCAGCCGCCCCGGGGAACGAGCACTGAAGCTTTCTTT. Translation: CASSQPPRGTSTEAFF. This sequence joins TRBV7-8 and TRBJ1-1; D ambiguous. With 5 bases removed from V and 4 bases from J, the gap between germline ends came to 20 bases. Germline V gene sequence: CDR1 SGHVS, CDR2 FQNEAQ. CDR3 length: 16 residues.

V usage is TRBV19 and J usage is TRBJ1-2, with D possibly TRBD1 on 6 matching bases. Trimming removed 6 bases at V and 2 bases at J, with 19 bases between. This CDR3 spans 16 amino acids. Germline assignment: CDR1 LNHDA and CDR2 SQIVND (reference sequence). The CDR3 is CASRRTQGVRNYGYTF. CDR3 DNA: TGTGCCAGTAGACGGACACAGGGAGTCCGGAACTATGGCTACACCTTC.

This rearrangement joins TRBV2 to TRBJ1-2; 10 nucleotides agree with TRBD1. The V and J ends lost 5 bases and 0 bases, in that order; junction bases with no gene match: 6. Germline assignment: CDR1 SNHLY and CDR2 FYNNEI. The CDR3 length is 16 residues. This CDR3 is CASSLDRGRANYGYTF. The CDR3 coding sequence is TGTGCCAGCAGTTTAGACAGGGGGCGAGCTAACTATGGCTACACCTTC.

The rearrangement joins TRBV9 to TRBJ2-1; 8 bases map to TRBD1. The germline V gene has CDR1 SGDLS and CDR2 YYNGEE. There are 16 residues in the CDR3. The trim removed 3 bases at V and 6 bases at J, leaving 11 bases unmatched. In DNA form, the CDR3 reads TGTGCCAGCAGCGCGGAGGACAGGGTAGGCACCAATGAGCAGTTCTTC. Translating gives CASSAEDRVGTNEQFF.

The chain recombines TRBV19 with TRBJ1-5; D unresolved. The CDR3 is 12 amino acids. CDR1 and CDR2 from the germline V gene are LNHDA and SQIVND (reference sequence). V lost 3 bases and J 4 bases, leaving 4 bases between the germline ends. CDR3 bases: TGTGCCAGTAGTATCGGGAATCAGCCCCAGCATTTT. This sequence encodes CASSIGNQPQHF.

The rearrangement links TRBV20-1 to TRBJ1-1; a weak D match, TRBD1 (5 bases). The germline CDR1 and CDR2 sequences are DFQATT and SNEGSKA (reference sequence). The CDR3 runs to 11 residues. Trimming took 7 bases from V and 5 from J, leaving 11 bases between them. The CDR3 spells CSVTGVTEAFF. The CDR3 bases are TGCAGTGTGACGGGGGTTACTGAAGCTTTCTTT.

The rearrangement uses TRBV19 and TRBJ2-1; tentatively, D is TRBD2 (6 bases). V lost 8 bases and J lost 5, with 19 bases in between. This CDR3 contains 15 residues. Germline V lookup: CDR1 LNHDA, CDR2 SQIVND (reference sequence). This CDR3 reads CASADGSHLNNEQFF. Here the CDR3 DNA reads TGTGCCAGTGCAGACGGGAGTCACCTCAACAATGAGCAGTTCTTC. Based on the CDR3 plus reference TRBV19 and TRBJ2-1, the full variable domain is DGGITQSPKYLFRKEGQNVTLSCEQNLNHDAMYWYRQDPGQGLRLIYYSQIVNDFQKGDIAEGYSVSREKKESFPLTVTSAQKNPTAFYLCASADGSHLNNEQFFGPGTRLTVL.

This sequence joins TRBV19 and TRBJ1-5; TRBD1 might be the D (6 bases). The germline CDR1 and CDR2 sequences are LNHDA and SQIVND (reference sequence). This CDR3 contains 16 residues. Trimming took off 5 bases at V and 2 bases at J, with 16 bases between the two ends. The chain's CDR3 is CASSLSGQGRNQPQHF. In DNA, the CDR3 is TGTGCCAGTAGTTTGTCAGGGCAGGGGCGCAATCAGCCCCAGCATTTT.